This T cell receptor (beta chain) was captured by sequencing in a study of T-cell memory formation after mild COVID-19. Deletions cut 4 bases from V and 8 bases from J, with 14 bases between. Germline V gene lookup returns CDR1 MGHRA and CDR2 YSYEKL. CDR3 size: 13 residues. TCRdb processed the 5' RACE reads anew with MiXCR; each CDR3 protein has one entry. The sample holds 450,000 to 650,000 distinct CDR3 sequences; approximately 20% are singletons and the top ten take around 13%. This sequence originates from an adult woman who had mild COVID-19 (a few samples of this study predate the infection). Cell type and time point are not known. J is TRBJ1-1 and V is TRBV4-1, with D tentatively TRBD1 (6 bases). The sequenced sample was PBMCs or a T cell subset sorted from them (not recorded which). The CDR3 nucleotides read TGCGCCAGCAGCCCACACAGGGCGCGCGAAGCTTTCTTT. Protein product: CASSPHRAREAFF.